These 12 T cell receptor beta chains share one sample of origin, sequenced in a study of blood T cells in healthy people across ages. Through a sample-barcoded 5' primer and a J-beta primer mix, a second PCR was run for about 6 to 11 cycles. TCRdb ran MiXCR on the 5' RACE reads and lists one entry per CDR3 protein. Of just under 900,000 distinct CDR3 sequences in the sample, 29% were seen once. Sequenced: blood. These receptors were collected from a woman older than 75 in good health.

Many counts were recorded for this clonotype. V gene TRBV30 combines with J gene TRBJ2-5; TRBD1 is a possible D gene (6 bases). V lost 5 bases, J lost 4 bases, and 20 bases lay in between. Germline CDR1 is GTSNPN and CDR2 is SVGIG (reference sequence). The CDR3 sequence is 15 residues long. The CDR3 DNA follows: TGTGCCTGGGCCCAGGGGTCGGGAACGGGAGAGACCCAGTACTTC. It yields the protein CAWAQGSGTGETQYF. The complete variable domain, with remaining parts taken from reference TRBV30 and TRBJ2-5, reads SQTIHQWPATLVQPVGSPLSLECTVEGTSNPNLYWYRQAAGRGLQLLFYSVGIGQISSEVPQNLSASRPQDRQFILSSKKLLLSDSGFYLCAWAQGSGTGETQYFGPGTRLLVL.

The sample holds many counts of this clonotype. The chain uses TRBV7-9 and TRBJ2-4, with TRBD2 matching over 11 bases. Trimming took 3 bases from V and 3 from J; bases not matched to a gene: 1. Germline assignment: CDR1 SEHNR and CDR2 FQNEAQ (reference sequence). The CDR3 is made up of 15 amino acids. The CDR3 is CASSFSGGDKNIQYF. CDR3 coding DNA: TGTGCCAGCAGCTTTAGCGGGGGGGACAAAAACATTCAGTACTTC.

This clonotype was seen repeatedly, ten times or more. The genes are TRBV5-1 and TRBJ2-3; 9 nucleotides line up with TRBD2. Germline assignment: CDR1 SGHRS and CDR2 YFSETQ. This CDR3 region has 14 residues. V shed 7 bases and J 1 base; nucleotides not matched to a gene: 4. In DNA form, the CDR3 reads TGCGCCAGCGACGCGGGGGGGGGCACAGATACGCAGTATTTT. Its translation: CASDAGGGTDTQYF.

The chain carries TRBV6-6 and TRBJ1-6; perhaps TRBD1 as D (6 bases). V shed 4 bases and J shed 8 bases, with 21 bases lying between them. The CDR3 loop spans 17 amino acids. Germline V gene data show CDR1 as MNHNY and CDR2 as SVGAGI (reference sequence). DNA for the CDR3: TGTGCCAGCAGTTCGCATTCTCAGGGGAAGTGGTATTCACCCCTCCACTTT. Translating it yields CASSSHSQGKWYSPLHF.

This chain joins TRBV24-1 and TRBJ1-1; 7 bases are shared with TRBD1. CDR3 size: 14 residues. CDR1 is KGHDR and CDR2 is SFDVKD in the germline V gene. The trim removed 5 bases at V and 3 bases at J, leaving 5 bases unmatched. For the CDR3, the DNA is TGTGCCACCAGTGGTTCCACAGGGGACACTGAAGCTTTCTTT. Translated, it gives CATSGSTGDTEAFF.

With respect to this clonotype: A read error is possible here, since a much larger clone lies one base away. The chain joins TRBV2 to TRBJ2-1; 8 positions match TRBD1. Matching the DNA end better, TRBJ2-7 makes the J call doubtful. CDR3 size: 14 residues. Per the germline V gene, CDR1 is SNHLY and CDR2 is FYNNEI. CDR3 amino acids: CASSPGGPYNEQYF. CDR3 nucleotides: TGTGCCAGCAGTCCAGGGGGCCCCTACAATGAGCAGTACTTC.

This clonotype was detected only a few times. A much larger clone lies a single base off, so this may be a read error. The rearrangement links TRBV5-1 to TRBJ2-1; tentative D call: TRBD2 (6 bases). Between the trimmed V and J ends, which lost 3 bases and 5 bases, there was a span of 12 bases. Looked up from germline, CDR1 is SGHRS and CDR2 is YFSETQ. The CDR3 length is 14 residues. The CDR3 sequence is CASSWGEADNEQFF. CDR3 in DNA: TGCGCCAGCAGCTGGGGGGAGGCGGACAATGAGCAGTTCTTC.

Comment on this clonotype: This may arise from a read error, as a much more abundant clone is one base away. The J gene is TRBJ1-5, the V gene TRBV7-2; D is perhaps TRBD1 (5 bases). Looked up from germline, CDR1 is SGHTA and CDR2 is FQGNSA. CDR3 size: 14 residues. Here the CDR3 reads CAISLVTVNQPQHF. The CDR3 coding sequence is TGTGCCATCAGCTTAGTGACAGTTAATCAGCCCCAGCATTTT. Full variable domain (missing parts from reference TRBV7-2 and TRBJ1-5): GAGVSQSPSNKVTEKGKDVELRCDPISGHTALYWYRQSLGQGLEFLIYFQGNSAPDKSGLPSDRFSAERTGGSVSTLTIQRTQQEDSAVYLCAISLVTVNQPQHFGDGTRLSIL.

The V call is TRBV20-1, the J call TRBJ2-7, with D possibly being TRBD2 (6 bases). V lost 3 bases, J lost 0 bases, and 15 bases lay in between. This CDR3 is 15 amino acids long. Germline V gene data show CDR1 as DFQATT and CDR2 as SNEGSKA (reference sequence). CDR3 sequence (DNA): TGCAGTGCTAGTCCGGCAGCCGGGGGCTCCTACGAGCAGTACTTC. Protein sequence: CSASPAAGGSYEQYF.

A note on this clonotype: A much larger clone differs from this one at a single base, so this may be a read error. CDR3: CAGSVSAGVGNEQFF. In DNA form, the CDR3 reads TGTGCCGGCAGTGTTTCGGCGGGGGTGGGCAATGAGCAGTTCTTC. This chain connects TRBV6-1 to TRBJ2-1; TRBD2 agrees at 7 bases. The CDR3 contains 15 residues. CDR1 is MNHNS, CDR2 SASEGT, per germline.

This clonotype has only a few counts. V and J are TRBV28 and TRBJ2-7; 9 bases line up with TRBD2. Germline V gene data show CDR1 as MDHEN and CDR2 as SYDVKM. The CDR3 consists of 14 residues. V lost 3 bases, J lost 3 bases, and 3 bases stayed unmatched. CDR3 DNA: TGTGCCAGCAGTTTGAGCGGGGGGAACTACGAGCAGTACTTC. Its translation: CASSLSGGNYEQYF.

This clonotype was picked up many times. This chain connects TRBV7-2 to TRBJ2-4, with D possibly matching TRBD2 (7 bases). V was clipped by 5 bases and J by 5 bases, with 19 bases between them. The CDR3 totals 16 residues. CDR1 and CDR2 (germline): SGHTA, FQGNSA. DNA for the CDR3: TGTGCCAGCAGCCGCGCTGGGGGGGGGCTTGAAAACATTCAGTACTTC. Protein sequence: CASSRAGGGLENIQYF.